Listed here are 14 T cell receptor beta chains from one sample, sequenced in a study of T cell responses to AZD1222 COVID-19 vaccine. TCRdb keeps only in-frame clones here, not all; method: immunoSEQ multiplex PCR. Here the sample spans tens of thousands of clones, 80% being singletons. The sequencing here drew on peripheral blood, taken on day 0 of AZD1222 vaccination. The origin of the receptors is an adult in good health.

The rearrangement joins TRBV4-1 to TRBJ1-5, with 7 bases lining up with TRBD1. V lost 0 bases and J lost 6; bases outside the gene matches: 17. Germline values: CDR1 MGHRA, CDR2 YSYEKL. This CDR3 has 19 amino acids. CDR3 bases: TGCGCCAGCAGCCAAGAAGGATTCCCCATTCGACAGGGTGGTCAGCCCCAGCATTTT. Protein: CASSQEGFPIRQGGQPQHF.

The chain has TRBV19 and TRBJ1-2; D ambiguous. CDR1 and CDR2 (germline): LNHDA, SQIVND (reference sequence). Trimming cost V 8 bases and J 4 bases, with 8 bases left between them. This CDR3 has 11 residues. CDR3 in DNA: TGTGCCAGTGGTCGATTCTATGGCTACACCTTC. This translates into CASGRFYGYTF.

The CDR3 loop is CASSTPQSTKRTFF. In DNA form, the CDR3 reads TGTGCCAGTAGTACCCCACAGTCTACAAAGAGAACTTTCTTT. J is TRBJ1-1 and V is TRBV19; D uncertain. The CDR3 length is 14 residues. CDR1 and CDR2 from the germline V gene are LNHDA and SQIVND (reference sequence). V was trimmed by 4 bases and J by 12 bases, leaving 21 bases between them.

This clone has only a few counts. The chain couples TRBV10-3 to TRBJ1-2, with D tentatively TRBD1 (6 bases). Germline V gene data show CDR1 as ENHRY and CDR2 as SYGVKD. This CDR3 contains 14 residues. The V end was cut by 8 bases, the J end by 3 bases, with 16 bases between. CDR3 DNA sequence: TGTGCCATCTCACGAACCGGGGGCGACTATGGCTACACCTTC. Encoded protein: CAISRTGGDYGYTF.

CDR3 sequence: CASSFQGGGGTDTQYF. The CDR3 bases are TGCGCCAGCAGCTTCCAGGGTGGCGGTGGGACAGATACGCAGTATTTT. The chain uses TRBV5-1 and TRBJ2-3; D is possibly TRBD1 (5 bases). Germline V CDR1 and CDR2: SGHRS, YFSETQ. V lost 2 bases and J 3 bases, leaving 16 bases between the germline ends. The CDR3 has 16 residues.

The chain couples TRBV4-1 to TRBJ1-4; D not resolved. V lost 0 bases and J lost 6, with 8 bases in between. CDR1 MGHRA and CDR2 YSYEKL come from the germline V gene. This CDR3 region has 14 residues. DNA of the CDR3: TGCGCCAGCAGCCAAGAAGAGATAGATGAAAAACTGTTTTTT. Amino acids: CASSQEEIDEKLFF.

The chain combines TRBV6-5 with TRBJ2-2; D may correspond to TRBD1 or TRBD2 (5 bases each). The V gene lost 8 bases and the J gene lost 5 bases, with 15 bases spanning the gap. The CDR3 covers 14 residues. The germline gives CDR1 MNHEY, CDR2 SVGAGI. Written as DNA, the CDR3 is TGTGCCAGCCGTTGGAGAGGGGAGACCGGGGAGCTGTTTTTT. Amino acids: CASRWRGETGELFF.

The gene calls are TRBV19 and TRBJ1-5; 8 bases align to TRBD1. CDR3 length equals 14 residues. Germline V gene data show CDR1 as LNHDA and CDR2 as SQIVND (reference sequence). Trimming at V came to 6 bases and at J to 5 bases, leaving 6 bases not matched to a gene. The DNA for the CDR3 is TGTGCCAGTAGCAGGGGGCCAGTATATCAGCCCCAGCATTTT. It codes for CASSRGPVYQPQHF.

The chain is built from TRBV29-1 and TRBJ2-7, with 15 bases identical to TRBD2. CDR1 is SQVTM and CDR2 is ANQGSEA in the germline V gene. V was clipped by 7 bases and J by 6 bases; unmatched bases: 7. This CDR3 contains 14 residues. CDR3 sequence (DNA): TGCAGCGCCCTTGGACTAGCGGGGGGGCCCGAGCAGTACTTC. This sequence encodes CSALGLAGGPEQYF.

Comments on this clone: This sample includes further DNA sequences coding for the same CDR3. The chain recombines TRBV30 with TRBJ1-5; no clear D gene. The CDR3 runs 13 residues. Per germline, CDR1 GTSNPN and CDR2 SVGIG (reference sequence). V was clipped by 1 base and J by 2 bases, with 6 bases between them. For the CDR3, the DNA is TGTGCCTGGAGTGCTGGTGGCAATCAGCCCCAGCATTTT. This gives the protein CAWSAGGNQPQHF.

With regard to this clone: In the same sample, other DNA sequences code for this CDR3. This chain joins TRBV6-1 and TRBJ1-1; no definite D call. Germline V gene data show CDR1 as MNHNS and CDR2 as SASEGT. CDR3 length: 13 residues. Between the trimmed V and J ends, which lost 2 bases and 5 bases, there was a span of 9 bases. CDR3 in amino acids: CASSEQGMTEAFF. The CDR3, as DNA: TGTGCCAGCAGTGAACAAGGGATGACTGAAGCTTTCTTT.

The V and J genes are TRBV6-1 and TRBJ1-2; D is unresolved. The CDR3 length is 13 residues. CDR1 is MNHNS, CDR2 SASEGT, per germline. V shed 2 bases and J shed 5 bases, with 9 bases lying between them. The CDR3 DNA sequence: TGTGCCAGCAGTGAACCAGGCCCATATGGCTACACCTTC. Translated: CASSEPGPYGYTF.

The CDR3 sequence is CASMVRQPSYEQYF. Written as DNA, the CDR3 is TGTGCCAGCATGGTGAGACAGCCCTCCTACGAGCAGTACTTC. The V and J genes are TRBV2 and TRBJ2-7; D is perhaps TRBD1 (5 bases). The V gene's germline CDR1 is SNHLY and CDR2 FYNNEI. The CDR3 has 14 amino acids. V shed 7 bases and J shed 0 bases, with 13 bases lying between them.

This chain connects TRBV11-2 to TRBJ2-1; D is unresolved. The V end was cut by 4 bases, the J end by 5 bases, with 15 bases between. From germline, CDR1 is SGHAT and CDR2 FQNNGV. CDR3 size: 15 residues. CDR3 DNA: TGTGCCAGCAGCTCGTTTGGTGAAGGTAACAATGAGCAGTTCTTC. Translation gives CASSSFGEGNNEQFF.